Below are 29 T cell receptor beta chains sequenced from a single sample in a study of T cells in Graves' hyperthyroidism and ophthalmopathy. The source material, RNA transcripts, was used to amplify TCR beta CDR3 regions. RT-PCR in the first round (using the HTBI primer set) targeted the TCR CDR3. TCRdb redid the calling of the multiplex PCR reads with MiXCR, one entry per CDR3 protein. This table holds 240,000 or so distinct CDR3 sequences, less than 20% found once. The sample consisted of blood. The source is a woman under 30 with Graves' ophthalmopathy.

This clonotype was detected ten times or more. V usage is TRBV3-1 and J usage is TRBJ1-6, with 8 bases aligning to TRBD1. The length of the CDR3 is 15 residues. V was clipped by 4 bases and J by 9 bases; unmatched bases: 8. CDR1 LGHDT and CDR2 YNNKEL come from the germline V gene (reference sequence). CDR3: CASSPSQGASSPLHF. Written as DNA, the CDR3 is TGTGCCAGCAGCCCAAGCCAGGGGGCGAGTTCACCCCTCCACTTT.

This clonotype has at least ten counts. The rearrangement joins TRBV4-1 to TRBJ1-5; D is ambiguous. This CDR3 contains 14 residues. V was pared by 1 base and J by 6 bases, with 10 bases between. Germline values: CDR1 MGHRA, CDR2 YSYEKL. The CDR3 sequence: CASSQVAGSQPQHF. DNA for the CDR3: TGCGCCAGCAGCCAAGTAGCGGGTTCTCAGCCCCAGCATTTT.

This clonotype was seen repeatedly, ten times or more. The gene calls are TRBV20-1 and TRBJ2-5; 8 bases fit TRBD1. J lost 2 bases, V lost 1 base, and 6 bases had no gene match. This CDR3 comprises 15 residues. CDR1 is DFQATT, CDR2 SNEGSKA, per germline (reference sequence). CDR3 in DNA: TGCAGTGCTAGAGCCATGGACAGGGAACAAGAGACCCAGTACTTC. Encoded protein: CSARAMDREQETQYF.

This clonotype has at least ten counts. This rearrangement joins TRBV6-5 to TRBJ2-1, with 15 bases that match TRBD2. Germline loops: CDR1 MNHEY, CDR2 SVGAGI. The CDR3 totals 15 residues. The junction had 3 bases not matched to a gene; V was cut back by 2 bases and J by 10 bases. CDR3 residues: CASSYGTSGRKEQFF. CDR3 nucleotide sequence: TGTGCCAGCAGTTACGGGACTAGCGGGAGGAAGGAGCAGTTCTTC.

This clonotype came up many times. This chain connects TRBV11-2 to TRBJ2-1; D uncertain. This CDR3 comprises 12 residues. The V and J ends lost 1 base and 5 bases respectively, with 3 bases between them. The germline gives CDR1 SGHAT, CDR2 FQNNGV. In DNA form, the CDR3 reads TGTGCCAGCAGCTTAGCCGACAATGAGCAGTTCTTC. It is translated as CASSLADNEQFF.

This clonotype was detected many times. The rearrangement uses TRBV28 and TRBJ2-5; perhaps D is TRBD1 or TRBD2 (5 bases each). CDR1 is MDHEN, CDR2 SYDVKM, per germline. CDR3 length: 14 amino acids. V lost 5 bases and J 6 bases, leaving 16 bases between the germline ends. DNA for the CDR3: TGTGCCAGCAGTCTAAGCCTAAGGGGACAGACCCAGTACTTC. It codes for CASSLSLRGQTQYF.

The sample holds many counts of this clonotype. An end of the junction differs from the germline gene, which may be a read error. The CDR3, as DNA: TGTGCTAGCAGCCTACAGGGCGCGGGGAATGAGCAGTTCTTC. Translated: CASSLQGAGNEQFF. The chain uses TRBV7-7 and TRBJ2-1; D might be TRBD1 or TRBD2, each matching 6 bases. Looked up from germline, CDR1 is SSHAT and CDR2 is FNYEAQ (reference sequence). This CDR3 has 14 residues.

This clonotype was recorded at least ten times. V gene TRBV5-5 combines with J gene TRBJ1-2; 9 bases line up with TRBD1. The trim removed 4 bases at V and 7 bases at J, leaving 8 bases unmatched. The germline V gene encodes CDR1 SGHKS and CDR2 YYEKEE (reference sequence). The CDR3 consists of 14 residues. The CDR3 spells CASSGATGGGGYTF. CDR3 sequence (DNA): TGTGCCAGCAGCGGAGCGACAGGGGGAGGTGGCTACACCTTC.

This clonotype was detected ten times or more. The chain recombines TRBV27 with TRBJ1-1; tentatively, D is TRBD1 (5 bases). This CDR3 has 15 residues. Looked up from germline, CDR1 is MNHEY and CDR2 is SMNVEV (reference sequence). V lost 3 bases and J 0 bases, leaving 11 bases between the germline ends. CDR3 DNA sequence: TGTGCCAGCAGTTTTCGGGACGGGATGAACACTGAAGCTTTCTTT. Encoded protein: CASSFRDGMNTEAFF.

A word on this clonotype: The junction does not match germline at one end; this may be a read error. This chain uses TRBV2 with TRBJ1-2; D is unresolved. The CDR3 contains 13 residues. Germline V lookup: CDR1 SNHLY, CDR2 FYNNEI. CDR3 loop: CAGSEAAGYGYTF. The CDR3 coding sequence is TGTGCCGGCAGTGAAGCGGCCGGCTATGGCTACACCTTC. The full variable domain, in which reference TRBV2 and TRBJ1-2 provide the parts outside the CDR3, is EPEVTQTPSHQVTQMGQEVILRCVPISNHLYFYWYRQILGQKVEFLVSFYNNEISEKSEIFDDQFSVERPDGSNFTLKIRSTKLEDSAMYFCAGSEAAGYGYTFGSGTRLTVV.

This clonotype was picked up many times. V usage is TRBV18 and J usage is TRBJ1-1; D may be TRBD1 (5 bases). The CDR3 is 12 residues long. Germline lookup yields CDR1 KGHSH and CDR2 LQKENI. Trimming removed 9 bases from V and 1 base from J, with 9 bases in between. The CDR3 loop is CASSQGNTEAFF. CDR3 nucleotides: TGTGCCAGTTCTCAGGGGAACACTGAAGCTTTCTTT.

This clonotype was seen only once. The chain couples TRBV5-6 to TRBJ2-5, with D perhaps TRBD1 (5 bases). The CDR3 is 14 amino acids. The V gene's germline CDR1 is SGHDT and CDR2 YYEEEE. Deletions cut 0 bases from V and 2 bases from J, with 8 bases between. For the CDR3, the DNA is TGTGCCAGCAGCTTGGAAACAGGACAAGAGACCCAGTACTTC. It encodes CASSLETGQETQYF.

This clonotype was observed many times. The chain recombines TRBV3-1 with TRBJ1-1; D is unresolved. The CDR3 has 11 amino acids. Per germline, CDR1 LGHDT and CDR2 YNNKEL (reference sequence). V lost 3 bases to trimming and J lost 8 bases, with 7 bases between them. The CDR3 nucleotides are TGTGCCAGCAGCCAGGGAGGCGAAGCTTTCTTT. It specifies CASSQGGEAFF.

In this sample, this clonotype turned up many times. The chain links TRBV4-1 to TRBJ2-5, with TRBD1 matching over 11 bases. J was trimmed by 5 bases and V by 2 bases; bases with no gene match: 7. There are 16 residues in the CDR3. CDR1 is MGHRA and CDR2 is YSYEKL in the germline V gene. CDR3: CASSQLGQGARETQYF. In DNA, the CDR3 is TGCGCCAGCAGCCAACTCGGACAGGGGGCGCGTGAGACCCAGTACTTC.

This clonotype was counted many times. The rearrangement joins TRBV20-1 to TRBJ1-2; 7 bases agree with TRBD1. V lost 1 base, J lost 5 bases, and 7 bases stayed unmatched. The CDR3 loop spans 14 amino acids. Germline V CDR1 and CDR2: DFQATT, SNEGSKA (reference sequence). CDR3 bases: TGCAGTGCTAGAGTTATTCACAGGGGATATGGCTACACCTTC. Its translation is CSARVIHRGYGYTF.

V usage is TRBV28 and J usage is TRBJ2-7; 15 nucleotides line up with TRBD2. Germline CDR1 MDHEN, CDR2 SYDVKM. The trim removed 7 bases at V and 3 bases at J, leaving 16 bases unmatched. CDR3 length equals 19 residues. The CDR3 spells CASNPTVRTSGGGLYEQYF. The CDR3 region has the DNA TGTGCCAGCAACCCAACGGTGAGGACTAGCGGGGGGGGGCTCTACGAGCAGTACTTC.

This clonotype was recorded many times. This rearrangement joins TRBV3-1 to TRBJ1-2; 7 nucleotides align to TRBD1. Germline V gene sequence: CDR1 LGHDT, CDR2 YNNKEL (reference sequence). The V and J ends lost 4 bases and 4 bases, in that order; junction bases with no gene match: 6. The CDR3 is 14 amino acids. The DNA of the CDR3 is TGTGCCAGCAGCCGCCCCGGGACAGCCTATGGCTACACCTTC. Translating it yields CASSRPGTAYGYTF.

This clonotype has at least ten counts. The rearrangement joins TRBV4-1 to TRBJ2-3, with D tentatively TRBD2 (6 bases). V was pared by 5 bases and J by 8 bases, with 20 bases between. The CDR3 sequence is 15 residues long. In germline, CDR1 is MGHRA, CDR2 YSYEKL. The CDR3 DNA reads TGCGCCAGCAGCAATCGACTAGGTGGATCCGGTACGCAGTATTTT. Translation: CASSNRLGGSGTQYF.

This clonotype was found many times. The rearrangement links TRBV12-3 or TRBV12-4 to TRBJ2-6, with 8 bases aligning to TRBD2. V shed 7 bases and J 4 bases; nucleotides not matched to a gene: 3. The length of the CDR3 is 14 residues. The CDR3 here is CASTGGLGANVLTF. CDR3 nucleotide sequence: TGTGCCAGCACGGGGGGGCTAGGGGCCAACGTCCTGACTTTC.

This clonotype appeared many times. The V gene is TRBV18, the J gene TRBJ2-3; a weak D match, TRBD1 (5 bases). V was clipped by 5 bases and J by 4 bases, with 16 bases between them. The V gene's germline CDR1 is KGHSH and CDR2 LQKENI. The CDR3 runs 15 residues. The CDR3 DNA is TGTGCCAGCTCATCGCCTTGGGAAGGGGCAGATACGCAGTATTTT. Amino acid sequence: CASSSPWEGADTQYF.

This clonotype was seen repeatedly, ten times or more. The V call is TRBV6-1, the J call TRBJ2-7, with D hard to call. V was trimmed by 8 bases and J by 5 bases, leaving 10 bases between them. The CDR3 extends over 11 amino acids. CDR1 MNHNS and CDR2 SASEGT come from the germline V gene. CDR3 region: CASESQHEQYF. DNA for the CDR3: TGTGCCAGCGAGAGTCAGCACGAGCAGTACTTC.

This clonotype was counted many times. This rearrangement joins TRBV7-8 to TRBJ2-5; D not certain. The CDR3 has 14 residues. V lost 4 bases to trimming and J lost 2 bases, with 11 bases between them. Germline CDR1 is SGHVS and CDR2 is FQNEAQ. CDR3 bases: TGTGCCAGCAGCTCGAGCGCCCCACAAGAGACCCAGTACTTC. Translation gives CASSSSAPQETQYF.

In its sample, this clonotype was seen many times. The chain employs TRBV7-9 and TRBJ1-2, with TRBD1 matching over 9 bases. This CDR3 is built from 16 residues. V lost 3 bases and J lost 3; bases outside the gene matches: 8. Germline values: CDR1 SEHNR, CDR2 FQNEAQ (reference sequence). CDR3 sequence reads: CASSFSGTGLHYGYTF. CDR3 DNA: TGTGCCAGCAGCTTCTCAGGGACAGGGCTTCACTATGGCTACACCTTC.

This clonotype was seen a few times. This chain links TRBV4-3 with TRBJ2-2; a weak D match, TRBD1 (6 bases). The germline gives CDR1 LGHNA, CDR2 YSLEER. V was shortened by 1 base and J by 8 bases, with 23 bases between the two germline ends. The CDR3 is made up of 18 amino acids. CDR3 bases: TGCGCCAGCAGCCAAGGTGGTTTTTTTGAGGACAGTCCTGGGGAGCTGTTTTTT. This translates into CASSQGGFFEDSPGELFF.

Ten or more counts support this clonotype. The chain employs TRBV7-4 and TRBJ2-2, with no clear D. From germline, CDR1 is SGHVT and CDR2 SQSDAQ. V was clipped by 7 bases and J by 0 bases, with 15 bases between them. The CDR3 extends over 16 amino acids. This chain's CDR3 is CASTPLGRANTGELFF. CDR3 in DNA: TGTGCCAGCACCCCCTTAGGACGGGCGAACACCGGGGAGCTGTTTTTT.

The chain is built from TRBV20-1 and TRBJ2-5, with 15 bases fitting TRBD2. The junction had 13 bases not matched to a gene; V was cut back by 1 base and J by 13 bases. This CDR3 spans 16 amino acids. The germline V gene encodes CDR1 DFQATT and CDR2 SNEGSKA (reference sequence). CDR3 DNA: TGCAGTGCTAGAGCCGGCGGGACTAGCGGGAGGCAAGCCTCGTACTTC. Translating it yields CSARAGGTSGRQASYF.

This clonotype was counted many times. The V call is TRBV6-1, the J call TRBJ1-6; TRBD1 might be the D (5 bases). V was cut by 11 bases and J by 6 bases, with 14 bases left in between. Germline V gene sequence: CDR1 MNHNS, CDR2 SASEGT. CDR3 length: 13 residues. This CDR3 is CASEDTFNSPLHF. In DNA, the CDR3 is TGTGCCTCGGAGGACACCTTTAATTCACCCCTCCACTTT.

This clonotype appeared many times. The chain recombines TRBV5-1 with TRBJ1-2; 10 nucleotides agree with TRBD1. V shed 5 bases, J shed 8 bases, and the junction held 6 bases outside the gene matches. This CDR3 spans 13 amino acids. Germline assignment: CDR1 SGHRS and CDR2 YFSETQ. The CDR3 spells CASRSGTGDGYTF. Here the CDR3 DNA reads TGCGCCAGCAGATCCGGGACAGGGGACGGCTACACCTTC.

This clonotype was picked up a small number of times. J is TRBJ2-1 and V is TRBV12-3 or TRBV12-4; 12 positions agree with TRBD2. This CDR3 has 15 residues. J gave up 4 bases and V 3 bases, and 1 base lay outside the gene matches. The CDR3 region is CASSFTSGGYNEQFF. CDR3 nucleotide sequence: TGTGCCAGCAGTTTTACTAGCGGGGGGTACAATGAGCAGTTCTTC.